Each of the 32 T cell receptor beta chains below was sequenced from the same sample in a study of beta chain features in type 1 diabetes. The isolated RNA, all of it, was reverse transcribed, so expressed TCRB transcripts were what got sequenced. Some clones are missing from TCRdb's copy, which holds only in-frame ones; the method was immunoSEQ multiplex PCR. The sample lists more than 300,000 clones, around 13% occurring once. The sample was naive CD4+ T cells from blood. These receptors all stem from a man aged 18 to 30 in good health.

The chain is built from TRBV30 and TRBJ1-1; D unresolved. Trimming removed 3 bases at V and 11 bases at J, with 16 bases between. Germline V lookup: CDR1 GTSNPN, CDR2 SVGIG (reference sequence). CDR3 size: 12 residues. Here the CDR3 reads CAWSKSTMVAFF. The CDR3 DNA is TGTGCCTGGAGCAAATCGACAATGGTGGCTTTCTTT.

The gene calls are TRBV28 and TRBJ1-2; D possibly corresponds to TRBD1 (5 bases). V lost 6 bases and J lost 5, with 13 bases in between. Per the germline V gene, CDR1 is MDHEN and CDR2 is SYDVKM. This CDR3 is built from 13 residues. Here the CDR3 reads CASSPPGLYGYTF. The CDR3 DNA follows: TGTGCCAGCAGCCCCCCGGGACTATATGGCTACACCTTC.

The J gene is TRBJ1-6, the V gene TRBV9; 7 bases line up with TRBD1. Trimming at V came to 0 bases and at J to 10 bases, leaving 7 bases not matched to a gene. The CDR3 covers 15 residues. The germline CDR1 and CDR2 sequences are SGDLS and YYNGEE. CDR3: CASSVEVGGESPLHF. The DNA of the CDR3 is TGTGCCAGCAGCGTAGAGGTAGGGGGCGAGTCACCCCTCCACTTT.

This chain's CDR3 is CASSLGAQSDEKLFF. In DNA, the CDR3 is TGTGCCAGCAGCTTGGGGGCTCAGAGTGATGAAAAACTGTTTTTT. The rearrangement joins TRBV5-4 to TRBJ1-4; D is undetermined. V lost 0 bases to trimming and J lost 6 bases, with 12 bases between them. CDR3 length: 15 amino acids. Germline CDR1 and CDR2: SGHNT and YYREEE (reference sequence). The variable domain in full, completed from reference TRBV5-4 and TRBJ1-4, reads ETGVTQSPTHLIKTRGQQVTLRCSSQSGHNTVSWYQQALGQGPQFIFQYYREEENGRGNFPPRFSGLQFPNYSSELNVNALELDDSALYLCASSLGAQSDEKLFFGSGTQLSVL.

This clone was picked up a small number of times. The chain joins TRBV28 to TRBJ1-2; D unclear. The CDR3 is 13 residues long. CDR1 and CDR2 from the germline V gene are MDHEN and SYDVKM. V gave up 10 bases and J gave up 7 bases, with 19 bases separating them. CDR3 nucleotides: TGTGCCACCACTGCGCCACAGAGGGTTGGCTACACCTTC. This encodes CATTAPQRVGYTF.

J is TRBJ2-4 and V is TRBV9; D unclear. The CDR3 spans 14 residues. V lost 3 bases, J lost 1 base, and 8 bases lay in between. Germline V CDR1 and CDR2: SGDLS, YYNGEE. CDR3: CASSARSAKNIQYF. For the CDR3, the DNA is TGTGCCAGCAGCGCGCGATCGGCCAAAAACATTCAGTACTTC. The full variable domain, with the rest looked up from reference TRBV9 and TRBJ2-4, is DSGVTQTPKHLITATGQRVTLRCSPRSGDLSVYWYQQSLDQGLQFLIQYYNGEERAKGNILERFSAQQFPDLHSELNLSSLELGDSALYFCASSARSAKNIQYFGAGTRLSVL.

The chain recombines TRBV7-8 with TRBJ1-5; 8 bases align to TRBD1. Trimming cost V 3 bases and J 5 bases; bases outside gene matches: 3. This CDR3 has 14 residues. The germline V gene has CDR1 SGHVS and CDR2 FQNEAQ. CDR3 coding DNA: TGTGCCAGCAGCTTCAGGACAGGGTATCAGCCCCAGCATTTT. Translation: CASSFRTGYQPQHF.

This clone appeared a few times. This rearrangement joins TRBV6-6 to TRBJ1-1; TRBD1 agrees at 7 bases. Germline assignment: CDR1 MNHNY and CDR2 SVGAGI (reference sequence). V lost 7 bases and J lost 11; bases outside the gene matches: 7. This CDR3 has 11 residues. The CDR3 loop reads CASTGQVRAFF. The CDR3 nucleotides are TGTGCCAGCACCGGACAGGTCCGGGCTTTCTTT.

This clone showed up just a few times. The chain carries TRBV5-1 and TRBJ1-1; no reliable D call. CDR1 and CDR2 from the germline V gene are SGHRS and YFSETQ. The CDR3 extends over 14 amino acids. Trimming stripped 4 bases from V and 2 bases from J, with 12 bases between. This CDR3 is CASSPRSGNTEAFF. CDR3 DNA sequence: TGCGCCAGCAGCCCCCGATCAGGAAACACTGAAGCTTTCTTT.

The sample holds a few counts of this clone. J is TRBJ1-2 and V is TRBV15; weak D call: TRBD1 (5 bases). Deletions cut 0 bases from V and 1 base from J, with 12 bases between. The CDR3 is 16 residues long. Germline CDR1 is LNHNV and CDR2 is YYDKDF (reference sequence). The CDR3 DNA sequence: TGTGCCACCAGCAGAGATAGTTCCAGGGTTAACTATGGCTACACCTTC. Its protein is CATSRDSSRVNYGYTF.

This sequence joins TRBV27 and TRBJ2-1; 7 bases are a match to TRBD1. Per germline, CDR1 MNHEY and CDR2 SMNVEV (reference sequence). The CDR3 consists of 14 residues. V shed 5 bases and J 6 bases; nucleotides not matched to a gene: 7. The CDR3 DNA follows: TGTGCCAGCAGTCTTTACAGGGGTTCCAATGAGCAGTTCTTC. The encoded protein is CASSLYRGSNEQFF.

This clone came up a few times. The chain couples TRBV29-1 to TRBJ2-2, with 8 bases lining up with TRBD1. The germline CDR1 and CDR2 sequences are SQVTM and ANQGSEA. This CDR3 comprises 15 residues. J was trimmed by 5 bases and V by 7 bases; bases with no gene match: 12. This CDR3 is CSALIQGVGTGELFF. In nucleotides, the CDR3 is TGCAGCGCGTTAATACAGGGGGTGGGAACCGGGGAGCTGTTTTTT.

The chain has TRBV29-1 and TRBJ1-1; unclear D gene. The CDR3 spans 14 residues. Germline V gene lookup returns CDR1 SQVTM and CDR2 ANQGSEA. The V end was cut by 5 bases, the J end by 0 bases, with 13 bases between. The CDR3 coding sequence is TGCAGCGTTTTTCCCTTGGCAGTGAACACTGAAGCTTTCTTT. The encoded protein is CSVFPLAVNTEAFF.

This clone was detected ten times or more. The chain joins TRBV29-1 to TRBJ2-5, with D maybe TRBD1 (6 bases). The CDR3 spans 13 residues. The germline gives CDR1 SQVTM, CDR2 ANQGSEA. The V gene lost 4 bases and the J gene lost 2 bases, with 11 bases spanning the gap. The CDR3 region is CSVGGDTQETQYF. The CDR3 nucleotides are TGCAGCGTTGGTGGGGACACACAAGAGACCCAGTACTTC.

The V gene is TRBV4-2, the J gene TRBJ1-2; 9 bases are a match to TRBD1. CDR3 length: 17 amino acids. Trimming removed 2 bases from V and 1 base from J; junction bases left unmatched: 8. CDR1 is LGHNA, CDR2 YNFKEQ, per germline. CDR3 protein: CASSQLIPGQGNYGYTF. The DNA for the CDR3 is TGTGCCAGCAGCCAACTAATACCGGGACAGGGTAACTATGGCTACACCTTC.

This clone was detected a few times. V is TRBV4-2 and J is TRBJ2-3, with 9 bases fitting TRBD2. This CDR3 contains 16 residues. The V segment lost 1 base and the J segment 1 base; nucleotides outside the gene matches: 3. Per germline, CDR1 LGHNA and CDR2 YNFKEQ. The CDR3 nucleotides read TGTGCCAGCAGCCAAGGGGCTAGCGGGGGCACAGATACGCAGTATTTT. Residues: CASSQGASGGTDTQYF.

J is TRBJ2-5 and V is TRBV5-4, with D perhaps matching TRBD1 (6 bases). CDR3 length equals 15 residues. The germline V gene has CDR1 SGHNT and CDR2 YYREEE (reference sequence). V was shortened by 6 bases and J by 1 base, with 16 bases between the two germline ends. CDR3 in DNA: TGTGCCAGCAACTTTGGGCCCAGGGGCCAAGAGACCCAGTACTTC. Its translation: CASNFGPRGQETQYF.

In this sample, this clone turned up a few times. The chain is built from TRBV7-3 and TRBJ2-2; tentatively, D is TRBD2 (6 bases). There are 16 residues in the CDR3. The V end was cut by 4 bases, the J end by 3 bases, with 15 bases between. In germline, CDR1 is SGHTA, CDR2 FQGTGA. The CDR3 loop reads CASSSYSGGDTGELFF. Here the CDR3 DNA reads TGTGCCAGCAGCTCCTATAGCGGTGGGGACACCGGGGAGCTGTTTTTT.

The V gene is TRBV30, the J gene TRBJ2-3; 7 nucleotides line up with TRBD1. The CDR3 is 16 amino acids. CDR1 GTSNPN and CDR2 SVGIG come from the germline V gene (reference sequence). CDR3 region: CAFRGFNMGTADTQYF. The CDR3 DNA is TGTGCTTTCCGAGGGTTTAACATGGGGACAGCAGATACGCAGTATTTT.

This clone was detected ten times or more. This sequence joins TRBV7-2 and TRBJ2-1; 7 nucleotides line up with TRBD2. The germline gives CDR1 SGHTA, CDR2 FQGNSA. The ends lost 5 bases at V and 8 bases at J; junction bases unmatched: 6. The CDR3 consists of 13 residues. CDR3 in DNA: TGTGCCAGCAGCGGGGGAGCGGGGTATGAGCAGTTCTTC. It codes for CASSGGAGYEQFF.

The J gene is TRBJ1-2, the V gene TRBV12-5; maybe TRBD1 (5 bases). The CDR3 runs to 15 residues. V lost 9 bases to trimming and J lost 0 bases, with 17 bases between them. CDR1 LGHNT and CDR2 FRNRAP come from the germline V gene. This CDR3 is CASRDSRATNYGYTF. For the CDR3, the DNA is TGTGCTAGCCGGGACTCCCGGGCCACTAACTATGGCTACACCTTC.

V gene TRBV18 combines with J gene TRBJ1-3; tentatively, D is TRBD1 (6 bases). Per the germline V gene, CDR1 is KGHSH and CDR2 is LQKENI. CDR3 length equals 16 residues. V was shortened by 3 bases and J by 4 bases, with 16 bases between the two germline ends. The CDR3, as DNA: TGTGCCAGCTCACCGTCGTCTGGGGGACACGGAAACACCATATATTTT. This encodes CASSPSSGGHGNTIYF.

V and J are TRBV7-2 and TRBJ1-2; 8 bases fit TRBD1. Germline loops: CDR1 SGHTA, CDR2 FQGNSA. CDR3 length: 14 residues. The junction had 3 bases not matched to a gene; V was cut back by 3 bases and J by 3 bases. In nucleotides, the CDR3 is TGTGCCAGCAGCTTGGGACAGGAGTACTATGGCTACACCTTC. Translating it yields CASSLGQEYYGYTF.

This clone showed up just a few times. J is TRBJ2-5 and V is TRBV18; D may be TRBD2 (5 bases). The CDR3 has 14 amino acids. V was cut by 3 bases and J by 4 bases, with 12 bases left in between. Per germline, CDR1 KGHSH and CDR2 LQKENI. In nucleotides, the CDR3 is TGTGCCAGCTCACCTCTCGAGGGTGCAGAGACCCAGTACTTC. It translates to CASSPLEGAETQYF.

This clone has a handful of counts. The chain employs TRBV2 and TRBJ2-2; 12 nucleotides line up with TRBD2. The J segment lost 5 bases and the V segment lost 3 bases, leaving 4 bases of the junction unmatched. The CDR3 contains 16 residues. CDR1 SNHLY and CDR2 FYNNEI come from the germline V gene. CDR3 loop: CASSDKLAGGTGELFF. The CDR3 DNA reads as TGTGCCAGCAGTGATAAGCTAGCGGGGGGGACCGGGGAGCTGTTTTTT. Together with reference TRBV2 and TRBJ2-2, the CDR3 gives the full variable domain: EPEVTQTPSHQVTQMGQEVILRCVPISNHLYFYWYRQILGQKVEFLVSFYNNEISEKSEIFDDQFSVERPDGSNFTLKIRSTKLEDSAMYFCASSDKLAGGTGELFFGEGSRLTVL.

The chain joins TRBV29-1 to TRBJ2-5; 8 bases match TRBD1. V lost 4 bases, J lost 6 bases, and 7 bases stayed unmatched. Germline lookup yields CDR1 SQVTM and CDR2 ANQGSEA. The CDR3 totals 13 residues. CDR3 loop: CSVAETGEKTQYF. For the CDR3, the DNA is TGCAGCGTTGCCGAGACAGGGGAAAAGACCCAGTACTTC.

This clone was counted a single time. V is TRBV29-1 and J is TRBJ1-3; no reliable D call. Trimming removed 1 base at V and 3 bases at J, with 7 bases between. This CDR3 has 13 amino acids. Germline CDR1 and CDR2: SQVTM and ANQGSEA. CDR3 sequence: CSVEVQIGNTIYF. The CDR3 DNA reads TGCAGCGTTGAAGTACAGATTGGAAACACCATATATTTT. The variable domain in full, with the rest retrieved from reference TRBV29-1 and TRBJ1-3, is SAVISQKPSRDICQRGTSLTIQCQVDSQVTMMFWYRQQPGQSLTLIATANQGSEATYESGFVIDKFPISRPNLTFSTLTVSNMSPEDSSIYLCSVEVQIGNTIYFGEGSWLTVV.

The chain couples TRBV7-2 to TRBJ1-2; TRBD1 matches at 11 bases. In germline, CDR1 is SGHTA, CDR2 FQGNSA. The CDR3 is made up of 16 amino acids. V gave up 1 base and J gave up 4 bases; unmatched junction bases: 5. CDR3 protein: CASSLGGQGAVYGYTF. In nucleotides, the CDR3 is TGTGCCAGCAGCTTAGGCGGACAGGGGGCAGTCTATGGCTACACCTTC.

This clone has only a few counts. The J gene is TRBJ1-2, the V gene TRBV7-2; 8 positions match TRBD1. J lost 8 bases, V lost 5 bases, and 10 bases had no gene match. Germline V gives CDR1 SGHTA, CDR2 FQGNSA. The CDR3 is 14 residues long. The CDR3 sequence: CASSPDRVLRGYTF. The CDR3 DNA is TGTGCCAGCAGCCCGGACAGGGTTCTAAGAGGCTACACCTTC. The complete variable domain, with remaining parts taken from reference TRBV7-2 and TRBJ1-2, reads GAGVSQSPSNKVTEKGKDVELRCDPISGHTALYWYRQSLGQGLEFLIYFQGNSAPDKSGLPSDRFSAERTGGSVSTLTIQRTQQEDSAVYLCASSPDRVLRGYTFGSGTRLTVV.

The chain uses TRBV7-3 and TRBJ2-1; 10 bases align to TRBD2. J gave up 6 bases and V 2 bases, and 4 bases lay outside the gene matches. The CDR3 length is 15 residues. Germline loops: CDR1 SGHTA, CDR2 FQGTGA. Here the CDR3 DNA reads TGTGCCAGCAGCTTAGAGGTAGCGGGAGGCAATGAGCAGTTCTTC. This translates into CASSLEVAGGNEQFF.

This clone came up a few times. V usage is TRBV13 and J usage is TRBJ1-6; TRBD1 matches 9 bases. V lost 6 bases to trimming and J lost 9 bases; unmatched junction nucleotides: 6. Germline-derived CDR1 and CDR2 are PRHDT and FYEKMQ (reference sequence). This CDR3 region has 14 residues. CDR3 in DNA: TGTGCCAGCAGTACCGGGACAGGGACTTCACCCCTCCACTTT. This sequence encodes CASSTGTGTSPLHF. Full variable domain (outside the CDR3, taken from reference TRBV13 and TRBJ1-6): AAGVIQSPRHLIKEKRETATLKCYPIPRHDTVYWYQQGPGQDPQFLISFYEKMQSDKGSIPDRFSAQQFSDYHSELNMSSLELGDSALYFCASSTGTGTSPLHFGNGTRLTVT.

This clone came up a few times. V usage is TRBV7-8 and J usage is TRBJ2-7, with a possible D match to TRBD1 (5 bases). CDR3 length: 14 residues. V was trimmed by 5 bases and J by 3 bases, leaving 14 bases between them. The germline V gene has CDR1 SGHVS and CDR2 FQNEAQ. CDR3 region: CASSPRQDIYEQYF. CDR3 nucleotides: TGTGCCAGCAGCCCGCGTCAGGACATCTACGAGCAGTACTTC.